This T cell receptor (beta chain) originates from a study of T cell responses to AZD1222 COVID-19 vaccine. Looked up from germline, CDR1 is GTSNPN and CDR2 is SVGIG (reference sequence). The CDR3 loop spans 15 amino acids. Trimming removed 3 bases at V and 0 bases at J, with 12 bases between. The assay was immunoSEQ multiplex PCR, and TCRdb's table has in-frame clones only and misses some. The sample includes 80,000 to 95,000 clones, around 87% seen only once; the top ten take roughly 4.7%. This rearrangement joins TRBV30 to TRBJ1-5; D might be TRBD1 (5 bases). The specimen comprised peripheral blood, sampled on day 0 of MenACWY control vaccination. The clonotype comes from an adult in good health. CDR3 coding DNA: TGTGCCTGGAGCGTCGGGGCAGCTAGCAATCAGCCCCAGCATTTT. The encoded protein is CAWSVGAASNQPQHF.